Sequencing of this TCR beta chain was carried out in a study of T cell responses to AZD1222 COVID-19 vaccine. Findings and limits, study-wide: Spike-specific TCR breadth and depth went up after people got two AZD1222 doses.

The data were produced by immunoSEQ multiplex PCR, yet TCRdb's version contains in-frame clones alone and is incomplete. The sample consists of 110,000 to 150,000 clones, approximately 92% of them appearing once. For this clone: Its antigen is as yet unknown.

This CDR3 is built from 15 residues. V was pared by 4 bases and J by 8 bases, with 11 bases of the junction left unmatched. CDR1 GTSNPN and CDR2 SVGIG come from the germline V gene (reference sequence). This sequence joins TRBV30 and TRBJ1-4; 9 positions agree with TRBD1. The TCR comes from an adult in good health. The sequences come from peripheral blood, collected on day 0 of AZD1222 vaccination. The CDR3 DNA reads as TGTGCCTGGACCCCCCAGGGACAGGGATCCGAAAAACTGTTTTTT. Residues: CAWTPQGQGSEKLFF.